The 31 T cell receptor beta chains below were found in one sample sequenced in a study of blood T cell repertoires in COVID-19. Sequencing was performed with immunoSEQ multiplex PCR; in TCRdb, only in-frame clones are kept and a portion is missing. The data contain under 200,000 clones, around 80% of them singletons. The sequencing input was PBMCs or T cells enriched from blood (not recorded which). Receptor source: a woman aged 55-69 years who had recovered from COVID-19.

J is TRBJ1-2 and V is TRBV5-1; the D gene is possibly TRBD1 (5 bases). CDR1 is SGHRS and CDR2 is YFSETQ in the germline V gene. The V and J ends lost 0 bases and 1 base respectively, with 7 bases between them. This CDR3 has 14 amino acids. The DNA of the CDR3 is TGCGCCAGCAGCTTGGAGGGGTATAACTATGGCTACACCTTC. This codes for CASSLEGYNYGYTF.

This chain joins TRBV29-1 and TRBJ1-1; no clear D. V lost 6 bases to trimming and J lost 2 bases, with 19 bases between them. CDR1 is SQVTM, CDR2 ANQGSEA, per germline. The CDR3 extends over 15 amino acids. The CDR3 coding sequence is TGCAGCGTGGGTGGCGCCGAGGCGAAAAACACTGAAGCTTTCTTT. Amino acid sequence: CSVGGAEAKNTEAFF. Complete variable domain (other parts from reference TRBV29-1 and TRBJ1-1): SAVISQKPSRDICQRGTSLTIQCQVDSQVTMMFWYRQQPGQSLTLIATANQGSEATYESGFVIDKFPISRPNLTFSTLTVSNMSPEDSSIYLCSVGGAEAKNTEAFFGQGTRLTVV.

The J gene is TRBJ1-2, the V gene TRBV10-3, with TRBD1 matching 7 bases. The CDR3 consists of 14 residues. V was clipped by 0 bases and J by 8 bases; unmatched bases: 6. Germline V gene data show CDR1 as ENHRY and CDR2 as SYGVKD. CDR3 protein: CAISESRGQGGYTF. The DNA of the CDR3 is TGTGCCATCAGTGAGTCGAGGGGGCAAGGCGGCTACACCTTC.

The J gene is TRBJ1-5, the V gene TRBV2; D is uncertain. Germline V gene data show CDR1 as SNHLY and CDR2 as FYNNEI. The CDR3 has 14 residues. Deletions cut 8 bases from V and 0 bases from J, with 11 bases between. The CDR3 DNA is TGTGCCAGCTGGCGGGGATATAGCAATCAGCCCCAGCATTTT. Protein product: CASWRGYSNQPQHF. The whole variable domain, remainder taken from reference TRBV2 and TRBJ1-5, is EPEVTQTPSHQVTQMGQEVILRCVPISNHLYFYWYRQILGQKVEFLVSFYNNEISEKSEIFDDQFSVERPDGSNFTLKIRSTKLEDSAMYFCASWRGYSNQPQHFGDGTRLSIL.

The gene calls are TRBV28 and TRBJ1-5; D may be TRBD1 (5 bases). There are 18 residues in the CDR3. Trimming cost V 5 bases and J 0 bases, with 20 bases left between them. Germline CDR1 MDHEN, CDR2 SYDVKM. CDR3 sequence reads: CASSLLQYGGYSNQPQHF. The CDR3 bases are TGTGCCAGCAGTCTCTTACAATACGGGGGATATAGCAATCAGCCCCAGCATTTT. Filled out from reference TRBV28 and TRBJ1-5, the complete variable domain reads DVKVTQSSRYLVKRTGEKVFLECVQDMDHENMFWYRQDPGLGLRLIYFSYDVKMKEKGDIPEGYSVSREKKERFSLILESASTNQTSMYLCASSLLQYGGYSNQPQHFGDGTRLSIL.

The gene calls are TRBV4-2 and TRBJ2-3, with D possibly TRBD2 on 6 matching bases. Looked up from germline, CDR1 is LGHNA and CDR2 is YNFKEQ. This CDR3 is 15 amino acids long. Trimming left V 4 bases short and J 3 bases short, with 14 bases between. CDR3 region: CASSLRRGATDTQYF. The CDR3 DNA follows: TGTGCCAGCAGCCTCCGGCGGGGAGCGACAGATACGCAGTATTTT.

This chain links TRBV18 with TRBJ2-7; TRBD1 is a possible D gene (5 bases). Trimming stripped 0 bases from V and 2 bases from J, with 8 bases between. The length of the CDR3 is 14 residues. CDR1 KGHSH and CDR2 LQKENI come from the germline V gene. This chain's CDR3 is CASSPPTVTYEQYF. CDR3 coding DNA: TGTGCCAGCTCACCACCGACAGTTACCTACGAGCAGTACTTC.

The gene calls are TRBV5-1 and TRBJ2-5; TRBD2 matches 13 bases. The V segment lost 9 bases and the J segment 1 base; nucleotides outside the gene matches: 6. The CDR3 is made up of 15 amino acids. Germline V gives CDR1 SGHRS, CDR2 YFSETQ. The CDR3 DNA sequence: TGCGCCACACTAGCGGGGGGGCGCCTCCAAGAGACCCAGTACTTC. It encodes CATLAGGRLQETQYF.

The chain links TRBV19 to TRBJ1-5, with 7 bases identical to TRBD1. Per the germline V gene, CDR1 is LNHDA and CDR2 is SQIVND (reference sequence). The CDR3 consists of 14 residues. V shed 4 bases and J 3 bases; nucleotides not matched to a gene: 3. The CDR3 is CASSRTGDNQPQHF. The CDR3 coding sequence is TGTGCCAGTAGTAGGACAGGTGACAATCAGCCCCAGCATTTT.

The J gene is TRBJ1-2, the V gene TRBV5-1, with 8 positions matching TRBD1. Looked up from germline, CDR1 is SGHRS and CDR2 is YFSETQ. The CDR3 extends over 14 amino acids. After removal of 2 bases from V and 8 bases from J, the junction contained 8 bases not matched to a gene. This CDR3 is CASSFTGGNGGYTF. The CDR3, as DNA: TGCGCCAGCAGCTTTACAGGGGGAAACGGCGGCTACACCTTC.

The chain is built from TRBV5-4 and TRBJ2-1, with D possibly being TRBD2 (5 bases). The V gene's germline CDR1 is SGHNT and CDR2 YYREEE (reference sequence). V lost 4 bases, J lost 12 bases, and 14 bases lay in between. The CDR3 sequence is 12 residues long. CDR3 sequence reads: CASSPERSWQFF. DNA for the CDR3: TGTGCCAGCAGCCCGGAGCGGTCGTGGCAGTTCTTC.

The chain employs TRBV7-3 and TRBJ2-7; 8 nucleotides match TRBD2. CDR1 SGHTA and CDR2 FQGTGA come from the germline V gene. CDR3 size: 14 residues. V lost 1 base, J lost 6 bases, and 5 bases stayed unmatched. The DNA of the CDR3 is TGTGCCAGCAGCTTAAGGGGGACTAGATCCGAGCAGTACTTC. This gives the protein CASSLRGTRSEQYF.

This rearrangement joins TRBV27 to TRBJ2-7, with 8 positions matching TRBD2. CDR1 and CDR2 (germline): MNHEY, SMNVEV (reference sequence). CDR3 length: 14 amino acids. Trimming removed 6 bases from V and 0 bases from J; junction bases left unmatched: 4. In DNA, the CDR3 is TGTGCCAGCAGGATAGCGGGGACCTCCTACGAGCAGTACTTC. Residues: CASRIAGTSYEQYF.

The chain employs TRBV18 and TRBJ2-1; D is perhaps TRBD1 (6 bases). V lost 4 bases to trimming and J lost 1 base, with 26 bases between them. The CDR3 spans 20 residues. The germline gives CDR1 KGHSH, CDR2 LQKENI. This chain's CDR3 is CASSLEHIPKRTGSYNEQFF. CDR3 DNA: TGTGCCAGCTCACTCGAACACATCCCTAAACGAACAGGGTCCTACAATGAGCAGTTCTTC.

V is TRBV28 and J is TRBJ1-5, with 9 bases that match TRBD1. The V segment lost 8 bases and the J segment 0 bases; nucleotides outside the gene matches: 5. Germline lookup yields CDR1 MDHEN and CDR2 SYDVKM. The CDR3 contains 15 residues. In DNA form, the CDR3 reads TGTGCCAGCCGCAAACAGGGGGCTAGCAATCAGCCCCAGCATTTT. As protein: CASRKQGASNQPQHF.

The rearrangement joins TRBV5-1 to TRBJ2-3; D is possibly TRBD2 (5 bases). V lost 3 bases and J 7 bases, leaving 18 bases between the germline ends. Germline V lookup: CDR1 SGHRS, CDR2 YFSETQ. This CDR3 region has 15 residues. This chain's CDR3 is CASSSDPGMLNTQYF. The CDR3 region has the DNA TGCGCCAGCAGCTCGGACCCGGGGATGCTAAATACGCAGTATTTT. Combining the CDR3 with reference TRBV5-1 and TRBJ2-3 gives the whole variable domain KAGVTQTPRYLIKTRGQQVTLSCSPISGHRSVSWYQQTPGQGLQFLFEYFSETQRNKGNFPGRFSGRQFSNSRSEMNVSTLELGDSALYLCASSSDPGMLNTQYFGPGTRLTVL.

The genes are TRBV3-1 (or the pseudogene TRBV3-2) and TRBJ1-1; a possible D gene is TRBD1 (6 bases). Germline V gene sequence: CDR1 LGHDT, CDR2 YNNKEL (reference sequence). Between the trimmed V and J ends, which lost 4 bases and 5 bases, there was a span of 17 bases. The CDR3 is made up of 15 amino acids. The CDR3 DNA follows: TGTGCCAGCAGCCTACAAACAGGGAGGGAGACTGAAGCTTTCTTT. It translates to CASSLQTGRETEAFF.

The chain combines TRBV28 with TRBJ2-7; 10 bases align to TRBD1. The CDR3 is made up of 16 amino acids. The V segment lost 6 bases and the J segment 5 bases; nucleotides outside the gene matches: 13. The germline CDR1 and CDR2 sequences are MDHEN and SYDVKM. CDR3 residues: CASSRGPGQGINEQYF. The CDR3 nucleotides are TGTGCCAGCAGCCGGGGACCGGGACAGGGGATTAACGAGCAGTACTTC.

This clone has only a few counts. J is TRBJ2-1 and V is TRBV11-3; TRBD2 matches 13 bases. Trimming at V came to 5 bases and at J to 8 bases, leaving 9 bases not matched to a gene. From germline, CDR1 is SGHNT and CDR2 YENEEA. CDR3 length: 16 amino acids. Written as DNA, the CDR3 is TGTGCCAGCAGCCCTGGACTAGCGGGAGCGGTCGATGAGCAGTTCTTC. This gives the protein CASSPGLAGAVDEQFF.

Of note for this clone: Other DNA sequences in this specimen translate into the identical CDR3. The chain links TRBV7-8 to TRBJ1-2; TRBD1 matches at 10 bases. V shed 4 bases and J 4 bases; nucleotides not matched to a gene: 3. Germline CDR1 is SGHVS and CDR2 is FQNEAQ. This CDR3 is built from 14 residues. CDR3 DNA sequence: TGTGCCAGCAGCTCCGGACAGGGGGGCTATGGCTACACCTTC. It yields the protein CASSSGQGGYGYTF. Complete variable domain (other parts from reference TRBV7-8 and TRBJ1-2): GAGVSQSPRYKVAKRGQDVALRCDPISGHVSLFWYQQALGQGPEFLTYFQNEAQLDKSGLPSDRFFAERPEGSVSTLKIQRTQQEDSAVYLCASSSGQGGYGYTFGSGTRLTVV.

The chain is built from TRBV3-1 (or the pseudogene TRBV3-2) and TRBJ2-1, with 11 bases fitting TRBD2. The trim removed 0 bases at V and 5 bases at J, leaving 9 bases unmatched. Per germline, CDR1 LGHDT and CDR2 YNNKEL (reference sequence). This CDR3 region has 18 residues. CDR3 sequence (DNA): TGTGCCAGCAGCCAAGAAAGGCTAGCGGGGGGACGAGACAATGAGCAGTTCTTC. It is translated as CASSQERLAGGRDNEQFF.

The V and J genes are TRBV9 and TRBJ2-2, with 15 bases lining up with TRBD2. Germline loops: CDR1 SGDLS, CDR2 YYNGEE. Trimming cost V 3 bases and J 1 base; bases outside gene matches: 1. This CDR3 is built from 17 residues. This CDR3 is CASSAGLAGGNTGELFF. CDR3 sequence (DNA): TGTGCCAGCAGCGCGGGACTAGCGGGGGGGAACACCGGGGAGCTGTTTTTT.

The V call is TRBV29-1, the J call TRBJ2-7; 7 bases are shared with TRBD1. The CDR3 runs 13 residues. Trimming took 4 bases from V and 7 from J; bases not matched to a gene: 10. Germline V gene data show CDR1 as SQVTM and CDR2 as ANQGSEA. CDR3 region: CSVGPGGLGEQYF. CDR3 coding DNA: TGCAGCGTTGGTCCAGGGGGATTGGGGGAGCAGTACTTC.

In its sample, this clone was seen a few times. The V call is TRBV11-2, the J call TRBJ1-1; weak D call: TRBD1 (5 bases). The CDR3 is 13 amino acids. V dropped 4 bases and J dropped 5 bases, with 11 bases sitting between them. CDR1 and CDR2 from the germline V gene are SGHAT and FQNNGV. CDR3 in amino acids: CASSSTRGTEAFF. The CDR3 DNA is TGTGCCAGCAGCTCCACCCGGGGGACTGAAGCTTTCTTT.

The chain uses TRBV9 and TRBJ2-5, with D hard to call. Trimming stripped 0 bases from V and 5 bases from J, with 8 bases between. This CDR3 has 13 amino acids. CDR1 SGDLS and CDR2 YYNGEE come from the germline V gene. CDR3 residues: CASSVGSMETQYF. CDR3 nucleotides: TGTGCCAGCAGCGTAGGGAGCATGGAGACCCAGTACTTC.

The V call is TRBV28, the J call TRBJ1-1; the D is unclear. Germline loops: CDR1 MDHEN, CDR2 SYDVKM. This CDR3 has 12 amino acids. V lost 1 base and J lost 5, with 5 bases in between. The chain's CDR3 is CASSLYRTEAFF. CDR3 coding DNA: TGTGCCAGCAGTTTATACCGGACTGAAGCTTTCTTT.

V is TRBV9 and J is TRBJ2-1; tentative D call: TRBD2 (6 bases). The CDR3 is 13 amino acids. Looked up from germline, CDR1 is SGDLS and CDR2 is YYNGEE. Trimming removed 3 bases at V and 5 bases at J, with 9 bases between. The CDR3 loop reads CASSATSDNEQFF. CDR3 DNA sequence: TGTGCCAGCAGCGCGACTAGTGACAATGAGCAGTTCTTC.

A few counts support this clone. This rearrangement joins TRBV28 to TRBJ1-4; D perhaps matches TRBD1 (5 bases). The CDR3 is made up of 13 amino acids. The V end lost 2 bases, the J end lost 4 bases, and 5 bases lay between the germline ends. Germline V CDR1 and CDR2: MDHEN, SYDVKM. For the CDR3, the DNA is TGTGCCAGCAGTTTAAGGGGTAATGAAAAACTGTTTTTT. Translating it yields CASSLRGNEKLFF.

The V call is TRBV7-8, the J call TRBJ2-2; weak D call: TRBD2 (5 bases). V was trimmed by 3 bases and J by 3 bases, leaving 11 bases between them. CDR1 and CDR2 (germline): SGHVS, FQNEAQ. CDR3 length equals 15 residues. CDR3 loop: CASSLSRADTGELFF. The CDR3 DNA is TGTGCCAGCAGCTTGTCGAGGGCGGACACCGGGGAGCTGTTTTTT.

This chain uses TRBV29-1 with TRBJ1-4, with D maybe TRBD1 (5 bases). This CDR3 is 15 amino acids long. The V end lost 4 bases, the J end lost 3 bases, and 15 bases lay between the germline ends. Germline CDR1 reads SQVTM; CDR2 reads ANQGSEA. The CDR3 DNA reads as TGCAGCGTTGGACGCGTAGGGGCTCCTAATGAAAAACTGTTTTTT. Protein sequence: CSVGRVGAPNEKLFF.

This chain connects TRBV15 to TRBJ2-1, with TRBD1 matching over 8 bases. The CDR3 is made up of 14 amino acids. V shed 5 bases, J shed 5 bases, and the junction held 5 bases outside the gene matches. Germline V CDR1 and CDR2: LNHNV, YYDKDF (reference sequence). The CDR3, as DNA: TGTGCCACCAGCTGGGGGACAGGTAACAATGAGCAGTTCTTC. Amino acids: CATSWGTGNNEQFF.